The 27 T cell receptor beta chains presented below share a single source sample, sequenced in a study of T cell clusters in autoimmune cytopenias. One tube held mixed TRB-A and TRB-B primer pools for touch-down PCR. One entry per CDR3 protein, without DNA, is what TCRdb gives after re-calling the multiplex PCR reads. The sample features 6,000 to 6,500 distinct CDR3 sequences, with less than 40% in its top ten. Each sample's input was about 270 ng genomic DNA, about 38,000 genome equivalents. This sample also appeared in a second study, on T cell repertoires in aging, cancer and after chemotherapy.

The specimen was peripheral blood. Receptors originate from a human donor in good health.

According to its frequency, this clonotype is medium-sized. The chain recombines TRBV30 with TRBJ1-4; without DNA, the TCRdb call of TRBD1 cannot be checked. The CDR3 totals 12 residues. Germline values: CDR1 GTSNPN, CDR2 SVGIG (reference sequence). The CDR3 here is CAWRTGVEKLFF.

Judged by frequency, this clonotype is medium-sized. J is TRBJ2-7 and V is TRBV19; there is no DNA to check the TCRdb D call of TRBD2. CDR3 length: 15 residues. Germline V CDR1 and CDR2: LNHDA, SQIVND (reference sequence). CDR3 protein: CASSGPEQGSYEQYF.

Measured by frequency, this clonotype is medium-sized. V usage is TRBV6-5 and J usage is TRBJ2-2; TCRdb returns TRBD2, unconfirmable since there is no DNA. Per germline, CDR1 MNHEY and CDR2 SVGAGI. The CDR3 spans 15 residues. CDR3 region: CASRVAGEPTGELFF.

The chain recombines TRBV11-2 with TRBJ1-4; TCRdb indicates TRBD1, and absent DNA this call remains unverified. The CDR3 consists of 14 residues. The germline V gene encodes CDR1 SGHAT and CDR2 FQNNGV. The CDR3 sequence: CASSFGQSPEKLFF.

The J gene is TRBJ1-2, the V gene TRBV6-5; TCRdb outputs TRBD1, but without DNA this stays unchecked. CDR3 length equals 17 residues. Looked up from germline, CDR1 is MNHEY and CDR2 is SVGAGI. The CDR3 here is CASSYSSGFGQGYGYTF.

The chain carries TRBV2 and TRBJ2-3; absent DNA, TCRdb's TRBD2 call cannot be checked. The length of the CDR3 is 20 residues. Germline-derived CDR1 and CDR2 are SNHLY and FYNNEI. The CDR3 loop reads CASTTGFTSGGAGSTDTQYF. Full variable domain (missing parts from reference TRBV2 and TRBJ2-3): EPEVTQTPSHQVTQMGQEVILRCVPISNHLYFYWYRQILGQKVEFLVSFYNNEISEKSEIFDDQFSVERPDGSNFTLKIRSTKLEDSAMYFCASTTGFTSGGAGSTDTQYFGPGTRLTVL.

This rearrangement joins TRBV7-2 to TRBJ2-5. The CDR3 has 12 residues. Looked up from germline, CDR1 is SGHTA and CDR2 is FQGNSA. The CDR3 loop is CASSSPVGTQYF. The full variable domain, its missing parts supplied by reference TRBV7-2 and TRBJ2-5, is GAGVSQSPSNKVTEKGKDVELRCDPISGHTALYWYRQSLGQGLEFLIYFQGNSAPDKSGLPSDRFSAERTGGSVSTLTIQRTQQEDSAVYLCASSSPVGTQYFGPGTRLLVL.

The chain links TRBV5-6 to TRBJ2-1; the D call from TCRdb, TRBD2, cannot be confirmed without DNA. The CDR3 has 18 amino acids. The germline V gene encodes CDR1 SGHDT and CDR2 YYEEEE. The CDR3 spells CASSLVGLAGMTYNEQFF.

This sequence joins TRBV6-6 and TRBJ2-7; TCRdb lists TRBD1, though no DNA is available to test this call. Germline CDR1 MNHNY, CDR2 SVGAGI (reference sequence). This CDR3 spans 17 amino acids. The CDR3 spells CASSYRARQGASYEQYF.

The V gene is TRBV6-1, the J gene TRBJ1-2; the D gene TCRdb calls, TRBD1, cannot be checked with no DNA. The CDR3 sequence is 14 residues long. In germline, CDR1 is MNHNS, CDR2 SASEGT. CDR3 sequence reads: CASSEPYTGYGYTF.

This chain uses TRBV5-6 with TRBJ2-5; TCRdb reports TRBD2, a call that lacks DNA to check it against. The CDR3 sequence is 14 residues long. The germline CDR1 and CDR2 sequences are SGHDT and YYEEEE. The CDR3 loop is CASSQDSRTETQYF.

This rearrangement joins TRBV6-2 or TRBV6-3 to TRBJ2-1; with no DNA, the TCRdb D assignment of TRBD2 cannot be verified. Germline CDR1 is MNHEY and CDR2 is SVGEGT. This CDR3 region has 16 residues. The CDR3 is CASSYIGLAGLNEQFF.

The gene calls are TRBV2 and TRBJ1-4; checking the TCRdb D call of TRBD1 is not possible without DNA. CDR1 SNHLY and CDR2 FYNNEI come from the germline V gene. CDR3 length equals 16 residues. The CDR3 sequence is CASSEGQGVRLGKLFF.

CDR3 sequence reads: CASSPTGRVLSEAFF. The V gene is TRBV7-9, the J gene TRBJ1-1; TCRdb lists TRBD1, though no DNA is available to test this call. The CDR3 contains 15 residues. Germline V gene data show CDR1 as SEHNR and CDR2 as FQNEAQ (reference sequence).

This clonotype shows up as medium-sized by frequency. The chain joins TRBV6-2 or TRBV6-3 to TRBJ2-7; TCRdb's D call of TRBD1 is untestable without DNA. The germline gives CDR1 MNHEY, CDR2 SVGEGT. This CDR3 region has 14 residues. The CDR3 protein is CASSKGDRHYEQYF.

The gene calls are TRBV7-2 and TRBJ1-4; there is no DNA to check the TCRdb D call of TRBD1. Germline CDR1 reads SGHTA; CDR2 reads FQGNSA. The CDR3 extends over 16 amino acids. CDR3: CASSFGGGASNEKLFF.

This clonotype is identified as medium-sized (0.01 to 0.1%) from frequency. The V gene is TRBV13, the J gene TRBJ1-6; TCRdb proposes TRBD1, but this gene call is untestable without DNA. There are 15 residues in the CDR3. Per the germline V gene, CDR1 is PRHDT and CDR2 is FYEKMQ (reference sequence). The chain's CDR3 is CASSYDRIYNSPLHF.

V and J are TRBV10-3 and TRBJ2-3. The CDR3 covers 16 residues. The V gene's germline CDR1 is ENHRY and CDR2 SYGVKD. CDR3 sequence reads: CAISDPNLGNTDTQYF.

This clonotype is called medium-sized based on its frequency. CDR3 amino acids: CASSLGTGGYEQYF. The chain joins TRBV19 to TRBJ2-7; TCRdb designates TRBD1, a call that cannot be tested without DNA. The CDR3 consists of 14 residues. Per germline, CDR1 LNHDA and CDR2 SQIVND (reference sequence).

This clonotype is classed as medium-sized by frequency. The V and J genes are TRBV6-5 and TRBJ2-1; TCRdb names TRBD1, which stays unverified in the absence of DNA. This CDR3 is built from 14 residues. Germline V CDR1 and CDR2: MNHEY, SVGAGI. The CDR3: CASFRTGFNNEQFF.

This rearrangement joins TRBV5-1 to TRBJ1-5. This CDR3 has 15 amino acids. The germline CDR1 and CDR2 sequences are SGHRS and YFSETQ. The CDR3 reads CASSSNGLQDQPQHF.

According to its frequency, this clonotype is large (0.1 to 1%). V usage is TRBV6-6 and J usage is TRBJ1-6. The CDR3 covers 15 residues. Germline CDR1 MNHNY, CDR2 SVGAGI (reference sequence). The CDR3 is CASSPPDGRNSPLHF.

This clonotype shows up as medium-sized by frequency. This chain connects TRBV19 to TRBJ1-2; TCRdb gives TRBD1 as the D gene, but with no DNA this cannot be confirmed. CDR3 length: 14 amino acids. The germline V gene has CDR1 LNHDA and CDR2 SQIVND (reference sequence). CDR3 protein: CASGQVGRGYGYTF. Full variable domain (rest looked up from reference TRBV19 and TRBJ1-2): DGGITQSPKYLFRKEGQNVTLSCEQNLNHDAMYWYRQDPGQGLRLIYYSQIVNDFQKGDIAEGYSVSREKKESFPLTVTSAQKNPTAFYLCASGQVGRGYGYTFGSGTRLTVV.

This rearrangement joins TRBV7-9 to TRBJ1-2; TCRdb gives TRBD1 as the D gene, but with no DNA this cannot be confirmed. This CDR3 has 15 residues. Germline CDR1 is SEHNR and CDR2 is FQNEAQ (reference sequence). The CDR3 region is CASSLGRQGDYGYTF.

The chain combines TRBV20-1 with TRBJ2-7; TCRdb proposes TRBD2, but this gene call is untestable without DNA. The CDR3 sequence is 14 residues long. The V gene's germline CDR1 is DFQATT and CDR2 SNEGSKA (reference sequence). CDR3 amino acids: CSASGTSGFYEQYF.

The gene calls are TRBV11-2 and TRBJ2-5; the D gene TCRdb calls, TRBD2, cannot be checked with no DNA. The CDR3 runs 16 residues. Per the germline V gene, CDR1 is SGHAT and CDR2 is FQNNGV. The CDR3 region is CASSSGLAGAPQTQYF.

The V call is TRBV7-2, the J call TRBJ2-2; TCRdb designates TRBD1, a call that cannot be tested without DNA. CDR3 size: 15 residues. CDR1 SGHTA and CDR2 FQGNSA come from the germline V gene. This CDR3 is CASRRDRVNTGELFF.